The next 16 T cell receptor beta chains were all read from a single sample in a study of blood T cells in healthy people across ages. A second PCR, run for about 7 to 11 cycles, used a sample-barcoded 5' primer plus a J-beta primer mix. TCRdb reanalysed the 5' RACE reads using MiXCR and keeps one entry per CDR3 protein. The data hold around 990,000 distinct CDR3 sequences, with roughly a quarter observed a single time. The data also belong to a second study, concerning T cells of mothers and their children.

The sample taken for sequencing was blood. These receptors came from a girl aged 2 to 10 in good health.

Many counts were recorded for this clonotype. V is TRBV19 and J is TRBJ2-7; no definite D call. The germline CDR1 and CDR2 sequences are LNHDA and SQIVND (reference sequence). Between the trimmed V and J ends, which lost 3 bases and 2 bases, there was a span of 8 bases. This CDR3 contains 13 residues. Here the CDR3 DNA reads TGTGCCAGTAGTATTGCGCCAACCTACGAGCAGTACTTC. This codes for CASSIAPTYEQYF.

This chain uses TRBV6-5 with TRBJ2-5; TRBD2 matches 10 bases. The J call is in doubt because the DNA end fits TRBJ2-7 better. Germline values: CDR1 MNHEY, CDR2 SVGAGI. The CDR3 covers 15 residues. The CDR3 region is CASSPTGTSDYEQYF. CDR3 DNA: TGTGCCAGCAGTCCCACTGGGACTAGCGACTACGAGCAGTACTTC.

V gene TRBV29-1 combines with J gene TRBJ1-1, with D perhaps matching TRBD1 (6 bases). There are 14 residues in the CDR3. Germline lookup yields CDR1 SQVTM and CDR2 ANQGSEA. V was trimmed by 1 base and J by 3 bases, leaving 12 bases between them. DNA for the CDR3: TGCAGCGTTGAAGTCAGGGGAAAATACACTGAAGCTTTCTTT. Its translation: CSVEVRGKYTEAFF.

The chain combines TRBV20-1 with TRBJ2-3; a weak D match, TRBD2 (5 bases). V lost 2 bases, J lost 6 bases, and 18 bases lay in between. CDR3 size: 15 residues. Germline CDR1 reads DFQATT; CDR2 reads SNEGSKA (reference sequence). CDR3 region: CSARTREGRRDTQYF. For the CDR3, the DNA is TGCAGTGCTAGAACCCGGGAAGGGCGCAGGGATACGCAGTATTTT.

In this sample, this clonotype turned up once. CDR3 in DNA: TGTGCCAGCAGTTTTACCGGGGTTAGTTCACCCCTCCACTTT. It is translated as CASSFTGVSSPLHF. The chain carries TRBV27 and TRBJ1-6; no clear D gene. Germline CDR1 reads MNHEY; CDR2 reads SMNVEV (reference sequence). Trimming shortened V by 3 bases and J by 9 bases, and 12 bases separated the two germline ends. The CDR3 spans 14 residues.

The V gene is TRBV4-1, the J gene TRBJ2-7; 9 bases are a match to TRBD1. From germline, CDR1 is MGHRA and CDR2 YSYEKL. This CDR3 spans 15 amino acids. Trimming removed 1 base from V and 1 base from J; junction bases left unmatched: 2. The CDR3 here is CASSQGTGESYEQYF. Written as DNA, the CDR3 is TGCGCCAGCAGCCAAGGGACAGGGGAGTCCTACGAGCAGTACTTC.

This chain links TRBV29-1 with TRBJ2-1; 13 bases align to TRBD2. V dropped 7 bases and J dropped 8; count of bases not matched to a gene: 14. From germline, CDR1 is SQVTM and CDR2 ANQGSEA. This CDR3 region has 16 residues. CDR3 coding DNA: TGCAGCGCCAGGGGACTAGCGGGATATACGGGCGATGAGCAGTTCTTC. Translated, it gives CSARGLAGYTGDEQFF.

This clonotype was seen only a few times. The rearrangement joins TRBV9 to TRBJ2-5; 11 bases line up with TRBD2. The CDR3 runs to 16 residues. V dropped 4 bases and J dropped 4; count of bases not matched to a gene: 9. CDR1 and CDR2 from the germline V gene are SGDLS and YYNGEE. This CDR3 is CASSRLLAGVGETQYF. CDR3 DNA sequence: TGTGCCAGCAGCCGGTTACTAGCGGGAGTGGGAGAGACCCAGTACTTC.

The sample holds a few counts of this clonotype. The chain employs TRBV29-1 and TRBJ2-5; no firm D call. Germline V lookup: CDR1 SQVTM, CDR2 ANQGSEA. This CDR3 has 14 residues. Trimming took off 3 bases at V and 2 bases at J, with 13 bases between the two ends. The CDR3 DNA follows: TGCAGCGTTGATAAGGGCCGAGGACAAGAGACCCAGTACTTC. Protein: CSVDKGRGQETQYF.

There are a few counts of this clonotype. The rearrangement links TRBV7-9 to TRBJ2-7; 8 bases line up with TRBD1. The CDR3 is 14 residues long. Germline-derived CDR1 and CDR2 are SEHNR and FQNEAQ (reference sequence). Unmatched junction bases numbered 5, after V lost 1 base and J lost 6 bases. CDR3 amino acids: CASSLGTGLGEQYF. As DNA, the CDR3 is TGTGCCAGCAGCTTAGGGACAGGGCTCGGCGAGCAGTACTTC.

This clonotype was detected only a few times. The V gene is TRBV29-1, the J gene TRBJ1-2, with 9 bases lining up with TRBD1. The ends lost 6 bases at V and 3 bases at J; junction bases unmatched: 5. The germline V gene has CDR1 SQVTM and CDR2 ANQGSEA. The CDR3 length is 13 residues. The CDR3 reads CSVYRGPDYGYTF. The DNA for the CDR3 is TGCAGCGTCTACAGGGGGCCGGACTATGGCTACACCTTC.

This clonotype was seen only a few times. One end of the junction does not line up with germline, which may come from a read error. The chain joins TRBV29-1 to TRBJ2-1, with TRBD2 as a possible D gene (5 bases). The J call could be wrong; TRBJ2-7 is a better fit for the DNA end. The CDR3 contains 12 residues. The germline V gene has CDR1 SQVTM and CDR2 ANQGSEA. CDR3 loop: CSVAGETYKQYF. The CDR3 DNA sequence: TGCAGCGTTGCCGGGGAAACCTACAAGCAGTACTTC.

The V and J genes are TRBV7-3 and TRBJ2-3, with D perhaps being TRBD1 or TRBD2 (6 bases each). This CDR3 comprises 16 residues. V was pared by 1 base and J by 6 bases, with 17 bases between. Germline loops: CDR1 SGHTA, CDR2 FQGTGA. The CDR3 reads CASSLKGGPPGDTQYF. CDR3 sequence (DNA): TGTGCCAGCAGCTTAAAAGGGGGGCCTCCTGGGGATACGCAGTATTTT.

The chain carries TRBV6-1 and TRBJ1-1, with a weak D call TRBD1 (5 bases). The CDR3 is made up of 15 amino acids. CDR1 MNHNS and CDR2 SASEGT come from the germline V gene. Deletions cut 2 bases from V and 7 bases from J, with 17 bases between. This chain's CDR3 is CASSERGDSLVEAFF. CDR3 bases: TGTGCCAGCAGTGAAAGGGGAGACAGTCTTGTTGAAGCTTTCTTT.

The V gene is TRBV3-1, the J gene TRBJ2-5, with D possibly matching TRBD2 (5 bases). Judging by the DNA end, TRBJ2-7 fits better; the J call may be wrong. This CDR3 is 14 amino acids long. From germline, CDR1 is LGHDT and CDR2 YNNKEL (reference sequence). CDR3 coding DNA: TGTGCCAGCAGCCACCCGACCGGGGCCTACGAGCAGTACTTC. Translation: CASSHPTGAYEQYF.

This chain connects TRBV9 to TRBJ2-1; D may be TRBD1 or TRBD2 (5 bases each). Germline V gene sequence: CDR1 SGDLS, CDR2 YYNGEE. V was clipped by 0 bases and J by 3 bases, with 13 bases between them. This CDR3 has 16 amino acids. The CDR3 nucleotides read TGTGCCAGCAGCGTAGTGGGGGAAGACCTCTACAATGAGCAGTTCTTC. Translation gives CASSVVGEDLYNEQFF.